Listed below are T cell receptor beta chains from one sample, sequenced in a study of blood T cell repertoires in COVID-19. The assay was immunoSEQ multiplex PCR, and TCRdb's table has in-frame clones only and misses some. Of 340,000 or so clones listed, around 86% are singletons. Source material: PBMCs or T cells enriched from blood (not recorded which). The source is a woman in her forties with acute COVID-19. CDR3s include the opening cysteine and the closing phenylalanine or tryptophan. Each record gives: D gene, V gene, CDR3 length, clone size, J gene, CDR3 protein, CDR3 DNA. The D gene is left open where the match is weak. Clone size is given for some rows only: seen once, a few or many times, or a class if the clone is expanded.

D: TRBD1
V: TRBV14
length: 17
size: NA
J: TRBJ2-2
CDR3: CASSQVAGQGVTGELFF
DNA: TGTGCCAGCAGCCAAGTCGCGGGACAGGGTGTGACCGGGGAGCTGTTTTTT

D: TRBD1
V: TRBV7-8
length: 16
size: NA
J: TRBJ1-2
CDR3: CASSLWQDRDVRGYTF
DNA: TGTGCCAGCAGCTTATGGCAGGACAGGGATGTGCGAGGCTACACCTTC

D: NA
V: TRBV5-1
length: 16
size: NA
J: TRBJ1-4
CDR3: CASSDVLAGRNEKLFF
DNA: TGCGCCAGCAGCGATGTCCTGGCAGGGCGAAATGAAAAACTGTTTTTT

D: NA
V: TRBV7-9
length: 11
size: NA
J: TRBJ1-2
CDR3: CASSLQYGYTF
DNA: TGTGCCAGCAGCTTACAGTATGGCTACACCTTC

D: TRBD1
V: TRBV20-1
length: 10
size: NA
J: TRBJ1-1
CDR3: CSASDREAFF
DNA: TGCAGTGCCTCTGACAGGGAGGCTTTCTTT

D: TRBD1
V: TRBV7-9
length: 15
size: NA
J: TRBJ2-1
CDR3: CASSLGQGAYNEQFF
DNA: TGTGCCAGCAGCTTGGGACAGGGGGCCTACAATGAGCAGTTCTTC

D: NA
V: TRBV9
length: 15
size: NA
J: TRBJ2-3
CDR3: CASSPEVSSALTQYF
DNA: TGTGCCAGCAGCCCCGAGGTGAGTTCGGCCTTGACGCAGTATTTT

D: TRBD1
V: TRBV6-2/TRBV6-3
length: 17
size: NA
J: TRBJ1-2
CDR3: CASSLTGGHAQNYGYTF
DNA: TGTGCCAGCAGTCTGACAGGGGGACACGCCCAAAACTATGGCTACACCTTC

D: TRBD2
V: TRBV10-3
length: 14
size: NA
J: TRBJ2-2
CDR3: CAISEPAGTGELFF
DNA: TGTGCCATCAGTGAACCAGCGGGAACCGGGGAGCTGTTTTTT

D: TRBD2
V: TRBV6-5
length: 15
size: NA
J: TRBJ2-3
CDR3: CASSYRAGAKDTQYF
DNA: TGTGCCAGCAGTTACAGAGCGGGGGCAAAAGATACGCAGTATTTT

D: TRBD1
V: TRBV5-1
length: 17
size: NA
J: TRBJ1-6
CDR3: CASSLDLRGRRDSPLHF
DNA: TGCGCCAGCAGCTTGGACCTCAGGGGGCGACGGGATTCACCCCTCCACTTT

D: TRBD1
V: TRBV5-1
length: 14
size: NA
J: TRBJ2-1
CDR3: CASSDRADYNEQFF
DNA: TGCGCCAGCAGCGACAGGGCAGACTACAATGAGCAGTTCTTC

D: NA
V: TRBV24-1
length: 15
size: NA
J: TRBJ2-6
CDR3: CATSEEAAGANVLTF
DNA: TGTGCCACCAGTGAGGAGGCGGCTGGGGCCAACGTCCTGACTTTC

D: TRBD1
V: TRBV28
length: 16
size: NA
J: TRBJ2-6
CDR3: CASSFGRYRGTNVLTF
DNA: TGTGCCAGCAGTTTCGGCAGATACAGGGGGACCAACGTCCTGACTTTC

D: NA
V: TRBV12-5
length: 13
size: NA
J: TRBJ2-1
CDR3: CASGLVGSGEQFF
DNA: TGTGCTAGTGGTTTGGTCGGGTCTGGTGAGCAGTTCTTC

D: NA
V: TRBV7-3
length: 15
size: few
J: TRBJ2-2
CDR3: CASTRTGTNTGELFF
DNA: TGTGCCAGCACCCGTACCGGGACTAACACCGGGGAGCTGTTTTTT

D: TRBD2
V: TRBV28
length: 15
size: NA
J: TRBJ2-7
CDR3: CASTPSSGNIYEQYF
DNA: TGTGCCAGCACCCCTTCTAGCGGGAACATCTACGAGCAGTACTTC

D: NA
V: TRBV29-1
length: 13
size: NA
J: TRBJ1-1
CDR3: CSVEGRGRPGAFF
DNA: TGCAGCGTTGAGGGCAGGGGCCGGCCTGGAGCTTTCTTT

D: NA
V: TRBV4-3
length: 14
size: once
J: TRBJ1-4
CDR3: CASSQETQIEKLFF
DNA: TGCGCCAGCAGCCAAGAAACCCAGATAGAAAAACTGTTTTTT

D: NA
V: TRBV9
length: 14
size: NA
J: TRBJ2-3
CDR3: CASSVFSSTDTQYF
DNA: TGTGCCAGCAGCGTCTTCTCTAGCACAGATACGCAGTATTTT

D: TRBD2
V: TRBV13
length: 16
size: NA
J: TRBJ2-3
CDR3: CASSPAGGLVADTQYF
DNA: TGTGCCAGCAGCCCAGCGGGAGGGCTGGTTGCAGATACGCAGTATTTT

D: NA
V: TRBV6-5
length: 14
size: NA
J: TRBJ1-2
CDR3: CASSFGGGDYGYTF
DNA: TGTGCCAGCAGTTTCGGCGGGGGAGACTATGGCTACACCTTC

D: TRBD2
V: TRBV7-2
length: 15
size: NA
J: TRBJ2-1
CDR3: CASSPTSGGYNEQFF
DNA: TGTGCCAGCAGTCCGACTAGCGGGGGGTACAATGAGCAGTTCTTC

D: NA
V: TRBV10-2
length: 14
size: NA
J: TRBJ1-2
CDR3: CASSESVAGIGYTF
DNA: TGCGCCAGCAGTGAGTCGGTTGCAGGAATCGGCTACACCTTC

D: TRBD2
V: TRBV28
length: 14
size: NA
J: TRBJ2-3
CDR3: CASSPAGVLNTQYF
DNA: TGTGCCAGCAGTCCAGCGGGGGTTCTGAATACGCAGTATTTT

D: TRBD1
V: TRBV5-1
length: 18
size: NA
J: TRBJ1-2
CDR3: CASSLVGSRTGGTGGYTF
DNA: TGCGCCAGCAGCTTGGTGGGTTCGAGGACAGGCGGGACCGGGGGCTACACCTTC

D: TRBD1
V: TRBV3-1/TRBV3-2
length: 15
size: NA
J: TRBJ1-1
CDR3: CASTPEGRGYTEAFF
DNA: TGTGCCAGCACCCCTGAGGGCAGGGGGTACACTGAAGCTTTCTTT

D: NA
V: TRBV7-9
length: 16
size: NA
J: TRBJ1-5
CDR3: CASSLVDAGGNQPQHF
DNA: TGTGCCAGCAGCTTAGTCGACGCGGGGGGCAATCAGCCCCAGCATTTT